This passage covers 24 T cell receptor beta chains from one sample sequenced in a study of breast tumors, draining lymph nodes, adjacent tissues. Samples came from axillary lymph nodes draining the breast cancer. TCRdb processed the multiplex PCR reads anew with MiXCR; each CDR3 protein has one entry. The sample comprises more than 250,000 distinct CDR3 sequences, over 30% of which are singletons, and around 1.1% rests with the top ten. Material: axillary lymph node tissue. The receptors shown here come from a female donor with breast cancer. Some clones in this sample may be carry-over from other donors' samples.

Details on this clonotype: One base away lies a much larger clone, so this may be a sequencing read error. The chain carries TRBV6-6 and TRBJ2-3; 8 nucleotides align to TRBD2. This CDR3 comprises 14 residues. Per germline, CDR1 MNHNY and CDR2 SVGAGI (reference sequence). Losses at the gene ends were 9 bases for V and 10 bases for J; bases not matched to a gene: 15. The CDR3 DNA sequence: TGTGCCAGTACGGGAGGGGAGTTCAGCGGGGCGCAGTATTTT. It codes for CASTGGEFSGAQYF.

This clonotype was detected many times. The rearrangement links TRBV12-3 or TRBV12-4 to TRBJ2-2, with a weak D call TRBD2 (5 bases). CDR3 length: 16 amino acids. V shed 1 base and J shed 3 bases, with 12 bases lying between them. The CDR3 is CASSLEGRRDTGELFF. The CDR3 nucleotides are TGTGCCAGCAGTTTAGAGGGTAGGCGGGACACCGGGGAGCTGTTTTTT.

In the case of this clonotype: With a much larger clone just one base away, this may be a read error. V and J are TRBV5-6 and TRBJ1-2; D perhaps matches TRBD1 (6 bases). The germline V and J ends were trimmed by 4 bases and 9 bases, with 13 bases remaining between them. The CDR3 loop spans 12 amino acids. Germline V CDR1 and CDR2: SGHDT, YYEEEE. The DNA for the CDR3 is TGTGCCAGCAGCGTAGGGACATCCCGCTACACCTTC. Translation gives CASSVGTSRYTF.

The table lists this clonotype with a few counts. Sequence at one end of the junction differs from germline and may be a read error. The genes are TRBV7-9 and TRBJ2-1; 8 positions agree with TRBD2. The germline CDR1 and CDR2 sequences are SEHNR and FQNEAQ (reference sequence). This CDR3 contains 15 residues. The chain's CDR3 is CASSFSGSSYNEQLF. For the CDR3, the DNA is TGTGCCAGCAGCTTCAGCGGGAGCTCCTACAATGAGCAGCTCTTC. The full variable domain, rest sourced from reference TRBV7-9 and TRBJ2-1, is DTGVSQNPRHKITKRGQNVTFRCDPISEHNRLYWYRQTLGQGPEFLTYFQNEAQLEKSRLLSDRFSAERPKGSFSTLEIQRTEQGDSAMYLCASSFSGSSYNEQLFGPGTRLTVL.

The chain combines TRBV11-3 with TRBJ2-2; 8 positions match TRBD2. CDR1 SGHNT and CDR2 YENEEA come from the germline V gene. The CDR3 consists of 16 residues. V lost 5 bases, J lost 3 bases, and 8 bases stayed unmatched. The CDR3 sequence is CASSGQREIDTGELFF. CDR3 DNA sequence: TGTGCCAGCAGCGGTCAGCGGGAGATTGACACCGGGGAGCTGTTTTTT.

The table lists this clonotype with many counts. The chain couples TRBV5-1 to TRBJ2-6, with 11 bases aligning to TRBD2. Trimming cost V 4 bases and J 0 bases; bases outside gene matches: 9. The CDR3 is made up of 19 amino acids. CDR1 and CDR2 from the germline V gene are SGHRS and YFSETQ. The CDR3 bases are TGCGCCAGCAGCCCAGGGGGACTAGCGGTAACCTCTGGGGCCAACGTCCTGACTTTC. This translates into CASSPGGLAVTSGANVLTF.

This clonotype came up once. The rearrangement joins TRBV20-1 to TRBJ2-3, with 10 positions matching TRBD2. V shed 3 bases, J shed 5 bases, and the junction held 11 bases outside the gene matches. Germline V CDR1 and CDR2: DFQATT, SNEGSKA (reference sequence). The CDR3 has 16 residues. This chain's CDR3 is CSARSESGRGEDTQYF. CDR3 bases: TGCAGTGCTAGGTCCGAAAGCGGGAGGGGTGAAGATACGCAGTATTTT.

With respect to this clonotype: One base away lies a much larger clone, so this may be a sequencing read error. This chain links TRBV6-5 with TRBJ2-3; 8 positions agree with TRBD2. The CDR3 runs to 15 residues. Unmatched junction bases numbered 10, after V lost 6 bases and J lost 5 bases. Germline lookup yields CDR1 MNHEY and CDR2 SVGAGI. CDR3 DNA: TGTGCCAGCAGCCAGTCGGGAGGGGGAGGAGATACGCAGTATTTT. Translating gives CASSQSGGGGDTQYF.

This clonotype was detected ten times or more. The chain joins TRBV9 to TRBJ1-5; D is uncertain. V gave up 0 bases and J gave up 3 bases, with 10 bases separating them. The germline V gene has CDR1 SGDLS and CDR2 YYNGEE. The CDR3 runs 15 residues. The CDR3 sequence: CASSVAPGLNQPQHF. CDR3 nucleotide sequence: TGTGCCAGCAGCGTAGCCCCAGGACTCAATCAGCCCCAGCATTTT.

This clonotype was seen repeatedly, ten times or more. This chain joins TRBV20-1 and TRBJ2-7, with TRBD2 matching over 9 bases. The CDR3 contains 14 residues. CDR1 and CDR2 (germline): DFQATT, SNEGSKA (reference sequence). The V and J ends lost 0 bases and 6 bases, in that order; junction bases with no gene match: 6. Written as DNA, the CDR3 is TGCAGTGCTAGAGACCCGAGCGGGAGGTTCGAGCAGTACTTC. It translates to CSARDPSGRFEQYF.

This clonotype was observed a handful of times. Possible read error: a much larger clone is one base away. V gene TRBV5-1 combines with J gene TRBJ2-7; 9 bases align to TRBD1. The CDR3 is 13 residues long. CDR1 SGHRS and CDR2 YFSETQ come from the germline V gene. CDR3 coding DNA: TGCGCCAGCAGCTTCCGGGACAGGGACGACCAGTACTTC. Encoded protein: CASSFRDRDDQYF.

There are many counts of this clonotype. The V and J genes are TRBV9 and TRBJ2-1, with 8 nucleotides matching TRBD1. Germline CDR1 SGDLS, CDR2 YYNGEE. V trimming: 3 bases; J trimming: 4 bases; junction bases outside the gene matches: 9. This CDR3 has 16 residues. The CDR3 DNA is TGTGCCAGCAGCGCACCGACAGGGGATGGATACAATGAGCAGTTCTTC. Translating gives CASSAPTGDGYNEQFF.

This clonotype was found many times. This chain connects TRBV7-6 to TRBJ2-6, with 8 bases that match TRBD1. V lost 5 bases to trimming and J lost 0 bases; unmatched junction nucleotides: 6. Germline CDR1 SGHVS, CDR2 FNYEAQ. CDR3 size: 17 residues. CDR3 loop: CASSLGQGDSGANVLTF. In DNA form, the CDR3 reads TGTGCCAGCAGCCTCGGACAGGGTGACTCTGGGGCCAACGTCCTGACTTTC.

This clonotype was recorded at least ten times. The CDR3 DNA reads as TGTGCCAGTACCCGGAGGCCAAGCACAGATACGCAGTATTTT. Residues: CASTRRPSTDTQYF. The rearrangement links TRBV19 to TRBJ2-3, with a possible D match to TRBD2 (5 bases). The V gene lost 7 bases and the J gene lost 0 bases, with 11 bases spanning the gap. This CDR3 has 14 residues. CDR1 LNHDA and CDR2 SQIVND come from the germline V gene (reference sequence).

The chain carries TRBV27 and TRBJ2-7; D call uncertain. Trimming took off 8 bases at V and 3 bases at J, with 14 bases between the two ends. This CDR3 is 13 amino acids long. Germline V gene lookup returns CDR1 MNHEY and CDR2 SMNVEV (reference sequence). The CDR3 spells CASEQRPYYEQYF. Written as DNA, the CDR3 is TGTGCCAGCGAACAGCGCCCCTACTACGAGCAGTACTTC.

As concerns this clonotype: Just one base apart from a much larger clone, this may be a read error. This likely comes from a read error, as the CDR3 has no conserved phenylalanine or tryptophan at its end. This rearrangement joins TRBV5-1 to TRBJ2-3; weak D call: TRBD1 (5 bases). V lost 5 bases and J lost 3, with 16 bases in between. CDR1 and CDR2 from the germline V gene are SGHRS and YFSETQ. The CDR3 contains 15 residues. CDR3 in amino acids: CASSLTLQVTDTQYL. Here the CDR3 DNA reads TGCGCCAGCAGTTTAACTCTACAGGTTACAGATACGCAGTATTTG.

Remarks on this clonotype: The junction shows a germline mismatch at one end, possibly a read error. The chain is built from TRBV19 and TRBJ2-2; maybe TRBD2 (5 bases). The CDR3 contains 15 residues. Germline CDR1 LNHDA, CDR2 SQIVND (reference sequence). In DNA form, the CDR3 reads TGTGCCAGTAGTATAGATCCACTGACTCCCGGGGAGCTGTCTTTT. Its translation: CASSIDPLTPGELSF.

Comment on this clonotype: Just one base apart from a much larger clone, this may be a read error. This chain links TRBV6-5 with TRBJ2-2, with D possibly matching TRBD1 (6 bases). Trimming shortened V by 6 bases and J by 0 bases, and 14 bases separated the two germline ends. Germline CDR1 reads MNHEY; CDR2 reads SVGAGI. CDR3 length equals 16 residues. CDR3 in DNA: TGTGCCAGCAGGCGCAGGGGTAGAGCGAACACCGGGGAGCTGTTTTTT. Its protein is CASRRRGRANTGELFF.

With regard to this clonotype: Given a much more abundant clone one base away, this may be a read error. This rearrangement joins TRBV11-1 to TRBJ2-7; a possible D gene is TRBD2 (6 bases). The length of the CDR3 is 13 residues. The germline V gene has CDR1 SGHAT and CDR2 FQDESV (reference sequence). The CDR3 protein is CASSRGSRYERYF. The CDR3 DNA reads TGTGCCAGCAGCCGGGGGAGCCGATACGAGCGGTACTTC.

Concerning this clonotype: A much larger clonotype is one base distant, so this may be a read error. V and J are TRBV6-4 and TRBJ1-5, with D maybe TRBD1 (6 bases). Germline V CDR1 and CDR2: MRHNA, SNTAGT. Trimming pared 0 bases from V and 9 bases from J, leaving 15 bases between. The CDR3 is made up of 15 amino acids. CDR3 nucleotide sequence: TGTGCCAGCAGTGACTCGTGGGGGCCCCATCGGCCCCAGCATTTT. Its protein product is CASSDSWGPHRPQHF.

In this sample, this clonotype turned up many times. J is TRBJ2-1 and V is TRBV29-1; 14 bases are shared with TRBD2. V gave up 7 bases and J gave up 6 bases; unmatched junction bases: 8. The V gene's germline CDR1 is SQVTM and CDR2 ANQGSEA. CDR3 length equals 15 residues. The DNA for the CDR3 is TGCAGCGAAGGGGGGACTAGCGGGAGCGGCAATGAGCAGTTCTTC. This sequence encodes CSEGGTSGSGNEQFF.

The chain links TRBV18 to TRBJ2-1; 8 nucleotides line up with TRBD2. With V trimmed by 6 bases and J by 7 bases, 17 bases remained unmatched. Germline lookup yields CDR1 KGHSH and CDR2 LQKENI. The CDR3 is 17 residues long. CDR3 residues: CASSQRLAKEVANEQFF. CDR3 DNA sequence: TGTGCCAGCTCTCAACGACTAGCGAAAGAGGTGGCGAATGAGCAGTTCTTC. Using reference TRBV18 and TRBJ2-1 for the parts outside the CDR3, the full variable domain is NAGVMQNPRHLVRRRGQEARLRCSPMKGHSHVYWYRQLPEEGLKFMVYLQKENIIDESGMPKERFSAEFPKEGPSILRIQQVVRGDSAAYFCASSQRLAKEVANEQFFGPGTRLTVL.

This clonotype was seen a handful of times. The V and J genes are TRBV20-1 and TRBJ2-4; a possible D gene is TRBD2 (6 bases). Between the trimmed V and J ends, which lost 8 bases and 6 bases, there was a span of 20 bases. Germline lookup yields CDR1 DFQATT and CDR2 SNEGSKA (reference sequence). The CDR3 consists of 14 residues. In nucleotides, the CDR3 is TGCAGTTCGCCGGGAGCCTTTGGCGGAAACATTCAGTACTTC. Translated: CSSPGAFGGNIQYF.

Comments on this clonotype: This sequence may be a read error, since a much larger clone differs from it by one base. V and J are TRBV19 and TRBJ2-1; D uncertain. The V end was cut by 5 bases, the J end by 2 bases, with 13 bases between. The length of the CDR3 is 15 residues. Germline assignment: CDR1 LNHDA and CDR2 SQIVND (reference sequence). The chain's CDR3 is CASSAMSAPYNEQFF. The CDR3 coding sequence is TGTGCCAGTAGTGCTATGTCTGCCCCCTACAATGAGCAGTTCTTC.